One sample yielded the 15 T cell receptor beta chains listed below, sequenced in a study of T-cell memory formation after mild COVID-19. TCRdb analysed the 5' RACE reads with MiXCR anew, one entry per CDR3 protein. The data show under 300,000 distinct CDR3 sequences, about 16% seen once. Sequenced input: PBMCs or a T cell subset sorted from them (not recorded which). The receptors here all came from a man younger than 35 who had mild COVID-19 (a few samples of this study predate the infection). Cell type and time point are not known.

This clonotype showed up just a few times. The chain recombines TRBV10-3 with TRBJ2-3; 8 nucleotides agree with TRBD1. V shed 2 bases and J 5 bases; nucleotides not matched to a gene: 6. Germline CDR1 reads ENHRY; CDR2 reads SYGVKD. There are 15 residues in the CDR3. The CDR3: CAISETQGAGDTQYF. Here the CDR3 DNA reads TGTGCCATCAGTGAGACTCAGGGGGCGGGAGATACGCAGTATTTT.

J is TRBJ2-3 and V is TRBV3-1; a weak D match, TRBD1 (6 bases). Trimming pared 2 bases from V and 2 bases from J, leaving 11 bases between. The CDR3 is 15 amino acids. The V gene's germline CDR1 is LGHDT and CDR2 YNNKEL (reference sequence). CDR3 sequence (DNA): TGTGCCAGCAGCCAAAGGGGGATCTCCACAGATACGCAGTATTTT. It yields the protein CASSQRGISTDTQYF.

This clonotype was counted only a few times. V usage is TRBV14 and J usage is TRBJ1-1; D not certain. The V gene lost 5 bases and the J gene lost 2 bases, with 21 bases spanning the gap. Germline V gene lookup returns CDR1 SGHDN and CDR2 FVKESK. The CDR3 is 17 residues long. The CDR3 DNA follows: TGTGCCAGCAGCACTCTTCTCGGGCGTCCCCCCAACACTGAAGCTTTCTTT. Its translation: CASSTLLGRPPNTEAFF.

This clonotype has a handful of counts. CDR3 region: CSARGASGGYNEQFF. The CDR3 DNA is TGCAGTGCTAGAGGTGCTAGCGGGGGTTACAATGAGCAGTTCTTC. The chain joins TRBV20-1 to TRBJ2-1; 10 bases are a match to TRBD2. J was trimmed by 4 bases and V by 1 base; bases with no gene match: 4. This CDR3 is 15 amino acids long. Germline loops: CDR1 DFQATT, CDR2 SNEGSKA (reference sequence).

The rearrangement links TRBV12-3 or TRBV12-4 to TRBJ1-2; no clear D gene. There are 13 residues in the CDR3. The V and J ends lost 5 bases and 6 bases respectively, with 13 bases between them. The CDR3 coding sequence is TGTGCCAGCAGTCCAATTCAGGCGGATGGCTACACCTTC. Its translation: CASSPIQADGYTF.

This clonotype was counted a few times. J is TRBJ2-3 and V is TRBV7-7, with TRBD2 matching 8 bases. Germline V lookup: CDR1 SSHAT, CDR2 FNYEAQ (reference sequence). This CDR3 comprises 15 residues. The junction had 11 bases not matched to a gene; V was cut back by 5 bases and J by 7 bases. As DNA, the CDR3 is TGTGCCAGCAGCCGTGGGCTAGCGGGTACTCATACGCAGTATTTT. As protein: CASSRGLAGTHTQYF.

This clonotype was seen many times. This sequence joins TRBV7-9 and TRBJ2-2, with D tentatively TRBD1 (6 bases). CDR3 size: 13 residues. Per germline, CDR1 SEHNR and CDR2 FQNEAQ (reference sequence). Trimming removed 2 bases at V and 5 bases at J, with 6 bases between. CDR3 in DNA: TGTGCCAGCAGCTTACAGGGGACCGGGGAGCTGTTTTTT. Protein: CASSLQGTGELFF.

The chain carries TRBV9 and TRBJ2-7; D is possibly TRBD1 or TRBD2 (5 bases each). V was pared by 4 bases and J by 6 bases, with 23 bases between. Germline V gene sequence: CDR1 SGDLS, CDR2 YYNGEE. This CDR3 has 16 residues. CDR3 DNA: TGTGCCAGCAGCCGGGTGGGGGATGGTCTTCCCGTCGAGCAGTACTTC. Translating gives CASSRVGDGLPVEQYF.

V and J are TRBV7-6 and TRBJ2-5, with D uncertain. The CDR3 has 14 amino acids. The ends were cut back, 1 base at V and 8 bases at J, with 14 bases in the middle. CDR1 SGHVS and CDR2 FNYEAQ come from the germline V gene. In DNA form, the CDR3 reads TGTGCCAGCAGCTTAGGGCCCCAGTCGCGAACCCAGTACTTC. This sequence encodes CASSLGPQSRTQYF.

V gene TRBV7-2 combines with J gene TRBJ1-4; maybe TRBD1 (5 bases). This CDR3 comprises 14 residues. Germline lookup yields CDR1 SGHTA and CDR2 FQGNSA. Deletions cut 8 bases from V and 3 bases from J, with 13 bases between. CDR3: CASRTGGANEKLFF. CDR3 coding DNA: TGTGCCAGCCGCACAGGCGGGGCTAATGAAAAACTGTTTTTT.

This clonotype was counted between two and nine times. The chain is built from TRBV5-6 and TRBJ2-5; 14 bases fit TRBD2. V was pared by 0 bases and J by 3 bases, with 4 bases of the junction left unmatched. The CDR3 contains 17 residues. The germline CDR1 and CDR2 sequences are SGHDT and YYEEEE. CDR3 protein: CASSLAPGLAGEETQYF. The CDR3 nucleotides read TGTGCCAGCAGCTTGGCACCGGGACTAGCGGGGGAAGAGACCCAGTACTTC.

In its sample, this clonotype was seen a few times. The CDR3 is CASGVRGNQPQHF. The CDR3 nucleotides are TGTGCCAGCGGGGTACGAGGCAATCAGCCCCAGCATTTT. The chain links TRBV7-2 to TRBJ1-5, with D unresolved. CDR1 and CDR2 (germline): SGHTA, FQGNSA. This CDR3 comprises 13 residues. V was trimmed by 8 bases and J by 2 bases, leaving 10 bases between them.

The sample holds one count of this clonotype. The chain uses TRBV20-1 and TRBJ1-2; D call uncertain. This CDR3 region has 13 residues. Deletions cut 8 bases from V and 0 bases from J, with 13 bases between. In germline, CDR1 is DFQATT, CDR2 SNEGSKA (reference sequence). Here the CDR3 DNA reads TGCAGTCCACCGGTGACAACTAACTATGGCTACACCTTC. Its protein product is CSPPVTTNYGYTF.

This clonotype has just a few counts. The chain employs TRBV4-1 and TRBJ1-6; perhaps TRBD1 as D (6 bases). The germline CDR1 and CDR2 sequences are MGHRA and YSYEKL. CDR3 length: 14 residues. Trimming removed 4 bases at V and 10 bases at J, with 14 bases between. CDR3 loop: CASSRGGLPSPLHF. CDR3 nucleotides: TGCGCCAGCAGCCGCGGGGGCTTACCCTCACCCCTCCACTTT.

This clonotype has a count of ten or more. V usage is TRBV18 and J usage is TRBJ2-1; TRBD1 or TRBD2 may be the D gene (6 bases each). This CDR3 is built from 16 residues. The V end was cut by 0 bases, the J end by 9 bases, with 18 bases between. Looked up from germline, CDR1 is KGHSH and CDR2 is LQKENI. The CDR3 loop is CASSPPAPGEVGEQFF. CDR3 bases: TGTGCCAGCTCACCACCGGCTCCAGGGGAGGTTGGTGAGCAGTTCTTC. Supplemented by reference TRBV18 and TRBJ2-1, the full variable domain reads NAGVMQNPRHLVRRRGQEARLRCSPMKGHSHVYWYRQLPEEGLKFMVYLQKENIIDESGMPKERFSAEFPKEGPSILRIQQVVRGDSAAYFCASSPPAPGEVGEQFFGPGTRLTVL.